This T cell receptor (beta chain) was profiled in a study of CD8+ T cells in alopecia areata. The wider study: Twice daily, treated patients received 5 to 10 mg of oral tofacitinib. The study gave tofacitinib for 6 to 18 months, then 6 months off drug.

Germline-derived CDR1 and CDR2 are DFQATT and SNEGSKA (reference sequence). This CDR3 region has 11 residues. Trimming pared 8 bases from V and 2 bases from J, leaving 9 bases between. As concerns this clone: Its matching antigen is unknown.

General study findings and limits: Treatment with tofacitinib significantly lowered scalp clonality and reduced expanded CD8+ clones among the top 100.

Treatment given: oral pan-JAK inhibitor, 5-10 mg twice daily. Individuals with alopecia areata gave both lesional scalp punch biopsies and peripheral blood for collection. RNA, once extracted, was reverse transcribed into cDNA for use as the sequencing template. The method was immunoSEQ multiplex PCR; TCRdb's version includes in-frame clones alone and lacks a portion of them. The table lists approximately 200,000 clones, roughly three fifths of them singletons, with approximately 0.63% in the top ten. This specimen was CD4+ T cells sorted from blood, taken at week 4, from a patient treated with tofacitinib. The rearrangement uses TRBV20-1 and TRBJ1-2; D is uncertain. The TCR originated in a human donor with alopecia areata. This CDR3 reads CSNEENYGYTF. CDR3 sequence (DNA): TGCAGTAATGAGGAAAACTATGGCTACACCTTC.